One and the same sample provided the 16 T cell receptor beta chains below, sequenced in a study of blood T cell repertoires in COVID-19. The data were produced by immunoSEQ multiplex PCR, yet TCRdb's version contains in-frame clones alone and is incomplete. There are about 250,000 clones in the sample; about 85% occur only once, and 3% lies in the top ten. Sequenced input: peripheral blood. The receptors stem from a man in his late teens or twenties with active or convalescent COVID-19.

The V gene is TRBV6-2 or TRBV6-3, the J gene TRBJ2-7; TRBD1 matches at 8 bases. V lost 0 bases to trimming and J lost 6 bases; unmatched junction nucleotides: 4. The CDR3 has 14 residues. CDR1 MNHEY and CDR2 SVGEGT come from the germline V gene. The CDR3 DNA sequence: TGTGCCAGCAGTTACTCGGAACAGGGGGGCGAGCAGTACTTC. Its protein is CASSYSEQGGEQYF.

The chain joins TRBV7-6 to TRBJ2-1; 12 bases are shared with TRBD2. The trim removed 1 base at V and 9 bases at J, leaving 4 bases unmatched. The CDR3 totals 15 residues. Looked up from germline, CDR1 is SGHVS and CDR2 is FNYEAQ. Here the CDR3 reads CASSLDTSGRPEQFF. CDR3 DNA: TGTGCCAGCAGCTTAGACACTAGCGGGAGGCCTGAGCAGTTCTTC.

In DNA, the CDR3 is TGTGCCAGCAGCTTAGGACCAGCGGGAGTGGAAGAGACCCAGTACTTC. It is translated as CASSLGPAGVEETQYF. The chain couples TRBV11-2 to TRBJ2-5; 8 nucleotides line up with TRBD2. CDR3 size: 16 residues. V gave up 1 base and J gave up 3 bases; unmatched junction bases: 7. Germline CDR1 and CDR2: SGHAT and FQNNGV.

The chain is built from TRBV19 and TRBJ1-1; 10 bases line up with TRBD1. The ends lost 4 bases at V and 5 bases at J; junction bases unmatched: 7. The CDR3 spans 15 residues. Germline V gene data show CDR1 as LNHDA and CDR2 as SQIVND (reference sequence). The CDR3 bases are TGTGCCAGTAGTACGTCCTGGACAGGGGGGACTGAAGCTTTCTTT. Translation: CASSTSWTGGTEAFF.

The rearrangement uses TRBV19 and TRBJ2-1, with 14 positions matching TRBD2. The V and J ends lost 5 bases and 5 bases, in that order; junction bases with no gene match: 11. Looked up from germline, CDR1 is LNHDA and CDR2 is SQIVND (reference sequence). This CDR3 comprises 18 residues. The CDR3 region is CASSPGTSGSGRHNEQFF. The CDR3 coding sequence is TGTGCCAGTAGTCCGGGGACTAGCGGGAGTGGGAGGCACAATGAGCAGTTCTTC. The variable domain in full, with the rest retrieved from reference TRBV19 and TRBJ2-1, is DGGITQSPKYLFRKEGQNVTLSCEQNLNHDAMYWYRQDPGQGLRLIYYSQIVNDFQKGDIAEGYSVSREKKESFPLTVTSAQKNPTAFYLCASSPGTSGSGRHNEQFFGPGTRLTVL.

This chain's CDR3 is CASSPLTGKSGYTF. The CDR3 coding sequence is TGTGCCAGCAGCCCATTGACAGGGAAGAGTGGCTACACCTTC. This chain connects TRBV7-9 to TRBJ1-2; 7 bases align to TRBD1. The length of the CDR3 is 14 residues. The J segment lost 7 bases and the V segment lost 5 bases, leaving 10 bases of the junction unmatched. Germline loops: CDR1 SEHNR, CDR2 FQNEAQ (reference sequence).

The genes are TRBV11-2 and TRBJ2-3; 7 bases match TRBD2. The CDR3 has 15 amino acids. Trimming cost V 6 bases and J 0 bases; bases outside gene matches: 6. Germline CDR1 reads SGHAT; CDR2 reads FQNNGV. CDR3 protein: CASRPAGPSTDTQYF. The CDR3 DNA reads as TGTGCCAGCAGGCCAGCGGGACCGAGCACAGATACGCAGTATTTT.

The chain has TRBV29-1 and TRBJ1-5; the D is unclear. This CDR3 is built from 13 residues. V was shortened by 4 bases and J by 1 base, with 8 bases between the two germline ends. Germline values: CDR1 SQVTM, CDR2 ANQGSEA. CDR3 sequence reads: CSVVSGSNQPQHF. The CDR3 DNA reads as TGCAGCGTTGTTTCCGGGAGCAATCAGCCCCAGCATTTT.

The chain has TRBV14 and TRBJ2-7, with 8 nucleotides matching TRBD1. This CDR3 region has 14 residues. Unmatched junction bases numbered 6, after V lost 4 bases and J lost 4 bases. CDR1 and CDR2 from the germline V gene are SGHDN and FVKESK. The CDR3 coding sequence is TGTGCCAGCAGCCTCGGACAGGGTCCGTACGAGCAGTACTTC. It is translated as CASSLGQGPYEQYF.

The V gene is TRBV4-3, the J gene TRBJ2-7; a weak D match, TRBD2 (6 bases). V was shortened by 4 bases and J by 2 bases, with 18 bases between the two germline ends. The germline CDR1 and CDR2 sequences are LGHNA and YSLEER. The CDR3 loop spans 16 amino acids. This chain's CDR3 is CASSRGALEGPYEQYF. The CDR3 coding sequence is TGCGCCAGCAGCCGCGGGGCCCTCGAGGGGCCCTACGAGCAGTACTTC.

Written as DNA, the CDR3 is TGTGCCAGCAGCTTAACCAGTGACAGCCTCTATGGCTACACCTTC. Translated: CASSLTSDSLYGYTF. The J gene is TRBJ1-2, the V gene TRBV7-3, with D possibly matching TRBD1 (5 bases). Between the trimmed V and J ends, which lost 0 bases and 4 bases, there was a span of 12 bases. The CDR3 extends over 15 amino acids. CDR1 is SGHTA, CDR2 FQGTGA, per germline.

The genes are TRBV27 and TRBJ2-1; D gene uncertain. This CDR3 spans 13 amino acids. Germline lookup yields CDR1 MNHEY and CDR2 SMNVEV (reference sequence). V dropped 3 bases and J dropped 10 bases, with 13 bases sitting between them. Here the CDR3 reads CASSLTLRAEQFF. The DNA for the CDR3 is TGTGCCAGCAGTTTGACTCTAAGAGCGGAGCAGTTCTTC.

Concerning this clone itself: This sample also contains other DNA sequences that code for the same CDR3. The V gene is TRBV5-1, the J gene TRBJ1-4, with 7 positions matching TRBD1. CDR3 length: 14 amino acids. J was trimmed by 8 bases and V by 2 bases; bases with no gene match: 6. Per the germline V gene, CDR1 is SGHRS and CDR2 is YFSETQ. CDR3 region: CASSLGGADEKLFF. The CDR3 nucleotides read TGCGCCAGCAGCTTAGGGGGCGCAGACGAAAAACTGTTTTTT.

This clone has just a few counts. The chain joins TRBV11-2 to TRBJ2-7; possibly TRBD1 for D (5 bases). This CDR3 comprises 14 residues. CDR1 and CDR2 (germline): SGHAT, FQNNGV. Deletions cut 5 bases from V and 4 bases from J, with 15 bases between. The CDR3 DNA reads as TGTGCCAGCAGCCTCAGGACATTCGCTTACGAGCAGTACTTC. This codes for CASSLRTFAYEQYF.

Only one count was recorded for this clone. The chain is built from TRBV7-8 and TRBJ2-5, with 11 bases fitting TRBD2. CDR3 length: 16 residues. V was pared by 5 bases and J by 1 base, with 6 bases of the junction left unmatched. The germline V gene encodes CDR1 SGHVS and CDR2 FQNEAQ. The CDR3 is CASSHSSGGAQETQYF. The CDR3 coding sequence is TGTGCCAGCAGCCACAGTAGCGGGGGGGCCCAAGAGACCCAGTACTTC. Drawing the rest from reference TRBV7-8 and TRBJ2-5, the complete variable domain is GAGVSQSPRYKVAKRGQDVALRCDPISGHVSLFWYQQALGQGPEFLTYFQNEAQLDKSGLPSDRFFAERPEGSVSTLKIQRTQQEDSAVYLCASSHSSGGAQETQYFGPGTRLLVL.

The genes are TRBV14 and TRBJ2-3; D is perhaps TRBD2 (5 bases). Per the germline V gene, CDR1 is SGHDN and CDR2 is FVKESK. The V gene lost 1 base and the J gene lost 2 bases, with 10 bases spanning the gap. This CDR3 has 15 amino acids. The chain's CDR3 is CASSQATGYTDTQYF. CDR3 in DNA: TGTGCCAGCAGCCAAGCGACGGGATACACAGATACGCAGTATTTT.